Listed below are T cell receptor beta chains from one sample, sequenced in a study of response to subunit inactivated influenza vaccine. Via MiXCR, TCRdb re-called the RT-PCR reads, giving one row per CDR3 protein. Among over 750,000 distinct CDR3 sequences listed, 21% were seen once. Material: PBMCs from blood, obtained 5 days after vaccination. All receptors derive from a man in his fifties who received an inactivated influenza vaccine. Each CDR3 is given with its conserved first and last residue. D genes are given only for firm matches. Rows may omit the clone size; those that give it use once, few, many or a size class.

J gene	V gene	clone size	D gene	CDR3 DNA	CDR3 protein
TRBJ2-5	TRBV21-1	few	-	TGTGCCAGCAGCAAAGTAAGGGGCGAGGTAACATGGCAATACCAAGAGACCCAGTACTTC	CASSKVRGEVTWQYQETQYF
TRBJ2-3	TRBV11-2	few	TRBD2	TGTGCTACGATGGGACTAGCGGGAGGGCCGCCAGATACGCAGTATTTT	CATMGLAGGPPDTQYF
TRBJ1-1	TRBV12-3/TRBV12-4	-	TRBD1	TGTGCCAGCAGTTGGCACAGGGGGAACACTGAAGCTTTCTTT	CASSWHRGNTEAFF
TRBJ2-1	TRBV20-1	few	-	TGCAGTGCCTCCTTGGGGGTAAACAATGAGCAGTTCTTC	CSASLGVNNEQFF
TRBJ1-1	TRBV19	-	-	TGTGCCAGTAGTACCTACAAGGATGAAGCTTTCTTT	CASSTYKDEAFF
TRBJ2-1	TRBV7-9	-	TRBD2	TGTGCCAGCAGCTACCCAGCGGGGGGAGGCAATGAGCAGTTCTTC	CASSYPAGGGNEQFF
TRBJ2-5	TRBV28	-	TRBD2	TGTGCCAGCAGTTTTAATGTAGCTAGCGGGACTCGAGGCCAGTACTTC	CASSFNVASGTRGQYF
TRBJ2-3	TRBV29-1	few	-	TGCAGCGTTGAGGCACAGAGCACAGATACGCAGTATTTT	CSVEAQSTDTQYF
TRBJ2-7	TRBV5-1	-	TRBD2	TGCGCCAGCAGTGTTGCTAGCGGGGTCTACGAGCAGTACTTC	CASSVASGVYEQYF
TRBJ2-3	TRBV10-3	-	TRBD2	TGTGCCATCAGCGGAGGGACTAGCGGGAGCCCCACAGATACGCAGTATTTT	CAISGGTSGSPTDTQYF
TRBJ2-2	TRBV18	-	-	TGTGCCAGCTCACGGGCAAGCGCGGACACCGGGGAGCTGTTTTTT	CASSRASADTGELFF
TRBJ2-5	TRBV4-2	-	-	TGTGCCAGCAGCCAAGATGTGGTAGTCGGAGGGACCCAGTACTTC	CASSQDVVVGGTQYF
TRBJ2-5	TRBV20-1	many	TRBD2	TGCAGTGCTAGAGGGCTAGCGGGATCCTTACAAGAGACCCAGTACTTC	CSARGLAGSLQETQYF
TRBJ1-4	TRBV7-9	-	-	TGTGCCAGCAGCTTACGCCTGGCGGGGAGTGAAAAACTGTTTTTT	CASSLRLAGSEKLFF
TRBJ2-3	TRBV29-1	few	TRBD1	TGCAGCGTTGCGACAGGGGGCACCGATACGCAGTATTTT	CSVATGGTDTQYF
TRBJ1-2	TRBV12-3/TRBV12-4	-	TRBD1	TGTGCCAGCAGTCAGCTCACAGGGGGCTATGGCTACACCTTC	CASSQLTGGYGYTF
TRBJ2-2	TRBV24-1	-	TRBD2	TGTGCCACCAGTGATACTAGCGGGGCGAACACCGGGGAGCTGTTTTTT	CATSDTSGANTGELFF
TRBJ2-7	TRBV7-9	-	-	TGTGCCAGCAGCCGGAATCTAGCCAGGGATTTCTACGAGCAGTACTTC	CASSRNLARDFYEQYF
TRBJ1-1	TRBV6-5	-	-	TGTGCCAGCATTGACAGGGAAGCTTTCTTT	CASIDREAFF
TRBJ2-5	TRBV4-3	few	-	TGCGCCAGCAGCCCCGACAGGCGGGGTGGGGAGACCCAGTACTTC	CASSPDRRGGETQYF
TRBJ1-2	TRBV6-6	-	-	TGTGCCAGCAGCTATGACAAGAACTATGGCTACACCTTC	CASSYDKNYGYTF
TRBJ2-1	TRBV12-3/TRBV12-4	few	TRBD2	TGTGCCAGCAGTCCCGGGACTAGCGGGATTATCTCCTACAATGAGCAGTTCTTC	CASSPGTSGIISYNEQFF
TRBJ1-1	TRBV7-2	-	-	TGTGCCAGCAGCCGTGGGTCTCTGAACACTGAAGCTTTCTTT	CASSRGSLNTEAFF
TRBJ2-3	TRBV7-8	-	-	TGTGCCAGCAGCTTAAAATCTCTATGGGACCACACAGATACGCAGTATTTT	CASSLKSLWDHTDTQYF
TRBJ2-7	TRBV5-5	few	TRBD2	TGTGCCAGCAGCTTCAGCGGGGCAGGTTTCTCCTACGAGCAGTACTTC	CASSFSGAGFSYEQYF
TRBJ2-7	TRBV5-1	-	-	TGCGCCAGCAGCTTTATCAGCGGACCCTACGAGCAGTACTTC	CASSFISGPYEQYF
TRBJ1-2	TRBV12-3/TRBV12-4	few	-	TGTGCCAGCAGTTTAGCGGCCCGGAGCGGCTACACCTTC	CASSLAARSGYTF
TRBJ2-5	TRBV5-1	few	TRBD1	TGCGCCAGCAGCTTGGGGGACAGGCCTCAAGAGACCCAGTACTTC	CASSLGDRPQETQYF
TRBJ1-5	TRBV20-1	many	-	TGCAGTGCTACACGTGGGGGCAGCAATCAGCCCCAGCATTTT	CSATRGGSNQPQHF
TRBJ1-5	TRBV6-1	many	-	TGTGCCAGCAGACGTACTTCCAATCAGCCCCAGCATTTT	CASRRTSNQPQHF
TRBJ2-1	TRBV29-1	-	TRBD1	TGCAGCGTTTCCTTAGCGATACAGGGGGACAACAATGAGCAGTTCTTC	CSVSLAIQGDNNEQFF
TRBJ2-3	TRBV27	-	TRBD2	TGTGCCAGCAGTCTCTTAGCGGGGGCCGCCACAGATACGCAGTATTTT	CASSLLAGAATDTQYF
TRBJ2-7	TRBV24-1	-	-	TGTGCCACCGCGCCCGGGCAGGGAGAACCGGGAGAGCAGTACTTC	CATAPGQGEPGEQYF
TRBJ1-1	TRBV6-5	-	TRBD1	TGTGCCAGCAGTTACAGTACAGGGGTGGGGAGCACTGAAGCTTTCTTT	CASSYSTGVGSTEAFF
TRBJ2-7	TRBV3-1	-	-	TGTGCCAGCAGCCAGGTACCCTCCTACGAGCAGTACTTC	CASSQVPSYEQYF
TRBJ2-7	TRBV29-1	few	TRBD1	TGCAGCGTTGGGTTCCGGACAGGGGCCTCCTACGAGCAGTACTTC	CSVGFRTGASYEQYF
TRBJ1-5	TRBV27	few	-	TGTGCCAGCAGCCCTGCGGCGGTTTATAGCAATCAGCCCCAGCATTTT	CASSPAAVYSNQPQHF
TRBJ1-1	TRBV4-1	few	TRBD1	TGCGCCAGCAGCCAAGAAACTGACAGGGATGGAGCTTTCTTT	CASSQETDRDGAFF
TRBJ1-2	TRBV6-1	-	TRBD1	TGTGCCAGCAATATCAGGGGGCCCGGCTATGGCTACACCTTC	CASNIRGPGYGYTF
TRBJ2-1	TRBV10-3	once	TRBD1	TGTGCCATCAGCGGACAGGGGGCAATCGATGAGCAGTTCTTC	CAISGQGAIDEQFF
TRBJ1-6	TRBV10-3	-	-	TGTGCCATCAGGAGACTGGATAATTCACCCCTCCACTTT	CAIRRLDNSPLHF